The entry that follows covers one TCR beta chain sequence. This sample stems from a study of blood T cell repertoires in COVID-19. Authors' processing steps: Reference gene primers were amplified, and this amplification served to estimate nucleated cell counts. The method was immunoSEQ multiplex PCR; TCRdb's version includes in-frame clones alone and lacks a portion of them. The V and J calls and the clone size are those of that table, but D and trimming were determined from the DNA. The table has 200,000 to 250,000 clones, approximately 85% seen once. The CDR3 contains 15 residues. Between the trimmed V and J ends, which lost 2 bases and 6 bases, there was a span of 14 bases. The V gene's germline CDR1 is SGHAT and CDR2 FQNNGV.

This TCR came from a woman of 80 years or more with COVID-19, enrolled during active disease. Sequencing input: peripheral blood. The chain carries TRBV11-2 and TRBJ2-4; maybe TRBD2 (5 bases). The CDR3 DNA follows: TGTGCCAGCAGCTTAACGGGGATGTGGGGAAACATTCAGTACTTC. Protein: CASSLTGMWGNIQYF.